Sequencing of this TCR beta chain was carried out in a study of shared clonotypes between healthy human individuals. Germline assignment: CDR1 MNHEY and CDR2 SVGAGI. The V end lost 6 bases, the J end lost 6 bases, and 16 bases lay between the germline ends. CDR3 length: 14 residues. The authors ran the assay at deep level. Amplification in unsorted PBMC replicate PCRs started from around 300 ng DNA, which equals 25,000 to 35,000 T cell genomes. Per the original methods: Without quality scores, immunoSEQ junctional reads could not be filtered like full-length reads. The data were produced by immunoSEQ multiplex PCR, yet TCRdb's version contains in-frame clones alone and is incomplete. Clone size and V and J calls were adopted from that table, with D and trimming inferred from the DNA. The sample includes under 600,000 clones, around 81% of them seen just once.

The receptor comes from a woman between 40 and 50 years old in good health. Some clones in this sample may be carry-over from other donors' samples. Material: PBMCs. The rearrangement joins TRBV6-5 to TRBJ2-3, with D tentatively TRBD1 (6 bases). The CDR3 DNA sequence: TGTGCCAGCAGAAATTCAGGGGAATGGGATACGCAGTATTTT. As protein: CASRNSGEWDTQYF.